These 4 T cell receptor beta chains were all obtained from the same sample, sequenced in a study of a mutant IDH1 vaccine in newly diagnosed glioma. As for time point: week 5, during vaccination. Vaccination used 300 ug of mutant IDH1 20-mer peptide per dose, with topical imiquimod. These receptors have no identified antigens. The assay was immunoSEQ multiplex PCR, and TCRdb's table has in-frame clones only and misses some. The table records 60,000 or so clones, 82% of them present only once. The sequencing here drew on PBMCs, taken from a glioma patient whose treatment included an IDH1 peptide vaccine. The receptors were sampled from a young woman with glioma. Some clones in this sample may be carry-over from other donors' samples.

This sequence joins TRBV7-9 and TRBJ1-5; perhaps TRBD1 as D (5 bases). V was shortened by 2 bases and J by 6 bases, with 11 bases between the two germline ends. The CDR3 has 14 amino acids. Germline V gene data show CDR1 as SEHNR and CDR2 as FQNEAQ (reference sequence). CDR3 sequence reads: CASSLSGLAQPQHF. Written as DNA, the CDR3 is TGTGCCAGCAGCTTATCGGGACTGGCTCAGCCCCAGCATTTT.

V usage is TRBV10-3 and J usage is TRBJ2-7; D not resolved. The germline V and J ends were trimmed by 0 bases and 6 bases, with 3 bases remaining between them. The V gene's germline CDR1 is ENHRY and CDR2 SYGVKD. CDR3 length: 11 amino acids. The chain's CDR3 is CAISESTEQYF. The CDR3 DNA sequence: TGTGCCATCAGTGAGTCAACCGAGCAGTACTTC.

DNA for the CDR3: TGCGCCAGCAGCCCGAAGCTCAGCGAGGGAAACACCATATATTTT. As protein: CASSPKLSEGNTIYF. This chain uses TRBV4-3 with TRBJ1-3, with D hard to call. In germline, CDR1 is LGHNA, CDR2 YSLEER. V lost 4 bases to trimming and J lost 4 bases, with 14 bases between them. This CDR3 contains 15 residues.

V is TRBV19 and J is TRBJ1-5; D ambiguous. CDR3 length equals 14 residues. V was clipped by 4 bases and J by 1 base, with 8 bases between them. Looked up from germline, CDR1 is LNHDA and CDR2 is SQIVND (reference sequence). The CDR3, as DNA: TGTGCCAGTAGTAGGGAAAGAAGCAATCAGCCCCAGCATTTT. This sequence encodes CASSRERSNQPQHF.